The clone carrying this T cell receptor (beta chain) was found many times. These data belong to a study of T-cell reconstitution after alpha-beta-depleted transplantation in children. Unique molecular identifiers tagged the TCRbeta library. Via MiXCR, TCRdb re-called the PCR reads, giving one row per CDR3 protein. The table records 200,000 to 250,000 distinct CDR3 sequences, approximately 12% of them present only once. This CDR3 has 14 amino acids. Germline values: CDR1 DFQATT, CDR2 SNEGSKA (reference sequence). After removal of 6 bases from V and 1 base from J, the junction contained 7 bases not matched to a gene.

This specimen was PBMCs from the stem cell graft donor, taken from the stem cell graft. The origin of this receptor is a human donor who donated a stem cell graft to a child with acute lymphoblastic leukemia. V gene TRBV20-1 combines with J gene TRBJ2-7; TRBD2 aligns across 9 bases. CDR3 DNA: TGCAGTGCGGCTAGCGGGACGAGTTCCTACGAGCAGTACTTC. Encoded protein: CSAASGTSSYEQYF.